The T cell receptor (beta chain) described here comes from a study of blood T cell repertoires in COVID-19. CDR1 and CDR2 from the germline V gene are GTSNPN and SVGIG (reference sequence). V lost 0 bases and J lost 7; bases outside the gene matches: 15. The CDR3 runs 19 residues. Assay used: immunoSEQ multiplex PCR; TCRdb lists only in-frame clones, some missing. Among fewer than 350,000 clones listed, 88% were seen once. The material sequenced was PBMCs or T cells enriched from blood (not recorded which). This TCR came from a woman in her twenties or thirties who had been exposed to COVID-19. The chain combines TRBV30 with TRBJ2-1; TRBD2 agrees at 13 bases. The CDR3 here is CAWSVGVTSGRGFENEQFF. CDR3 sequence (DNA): TGTGCCTGGAGTGTAGGGGTCACTAGCGGGAGGGGATTCGAGAATGAGCAGTTCTTC.